Reported below is one T cell receptor (beta chain). As yet, its antigen is unknown. The data are from a study of cytomegalovirus exposure and HLA in healthy donors. Whole-study findings and limits: A later analysis reported that several of the most significant clusters appeared to be linked to common viral pathogens, among them Epstein-Barr virus. Many donors carried some public TCRs, although rarity characterized most TCR sequences. The study had only CMV serostatus as immune exposure information.

13 Jbeta primers and 60 Vbeta primers were used for the PCR. In the authors' workflow: An analysis performed later counted roughly 80 million unique TCR beta chains (approximately 11 million of them shared). TCRdb's table, derived via immunoSEQ multiplex PCR, lists solely in-frame clones and lacks some. Clone size and V and J calls were adopted from that table, with D and trimming inferred from the DNA. The table lists about 160,000 clones, 65% to 85% of them singletons. The origin of this receptor is a woman aged 45-60 years in good health and CMV-seropositive. Sequenced sample: PBMCs.

The CDR3 sequence: CASSDLHQGAYEQYF. CDR3 coding DNA: TGTGCCAGCAGTGATCTCCACCAGGGGGCCTACGAGCAGTACTTC. The rearrangement joins TRBV6-1 to TRBJ2-7; 7 nucleotides line up with TRBD1. This CDR3 region has 15 residues. Germline V CDR1 and CDR2: MNHNS, SASEGT. The V segment lost 3 bases and the J segment 2 bases; nucleotides outside the gene matches: 7.